Described below is a single T cell receptor beta chain sequence and its context. Antigen: not known. This specimen belongs to a study of response to subunit inactivated influenza vaccine. Study observations and caveats: A suggestion made by the authors is that each seasonal influenza vaccination recruits few new T cells.

The CDR3 has 15 amino acids. Trimming cost V 4 bases and J 5 bases; bases outside gene matches: 9. CDR1 and CDR2 from the germline V gene are LGHNA and YNFKEQ. TCRdb itself ran the RT-PCR reads through MiXCR, one entry per CDR3 protein. Here the sample spans about 160,000 distinct CDR3 sequences, roughly 10% being singletons. The TCR originated in a man aged 45-65 years who received an inactivated influenza vaccine. The V and J genes are TRBV4-2 and TRBJ2-7, with TRBD2 matching over 9 bases. The starting material was non-naive T cells sorted from PBMCs, obtained more than 35 days after vaccination. The DNA for the CDR3 is TGTGCCAGCAGCCCGGAGGCGGGAGGGAGGGACGAGCAGTACTTC. Encoded protein: CASSPEAGGRDEQYF.